This T cell receptor (beta chain) appears in the sequencing data of a study of technical replicates of blood from a few donors (dated by TCRdb to about 2017). There are 15 amino acids in the CDR3, from cysteine to phenylalanine inclusive. The sequence is cut down to CDR3 DNA, 45 bases in frame from base 1. The germline V gene (reference sequence) supplies CDR1 MNHEY and CDR2 SMNVEV. After removal of 6 bases from V and 4 bases from J, the junction retains 11 bases not matched to a gene. Libraries came from the immunoSEQ multiplex PCR assay. TCRdb carries this immuneACCESS record with in-frame sequences only. Its versions omit some clonotypes, under half of them owing to an unresolved V gene in the studies checked, with the rest unexplained. The table for this sample lists tens of thousands of clones; 95% to 98% of them were counted only once. The ten largest clones take up 0.15% of the sample. For this clone: The target of this receptor is not known. No base qualities exist here, and no much larger clone lies one base off it.

The sequence came from a human donor in good health. The rearranged chain carries TRBV27 and TRBJ2-7; the central 8 bases match TRBD1. The sequencing input was T cells isolated from PBMCs. For the CDR3, the sequence is CASRSAGTGSYEQYF. At the DNA level, the sequence is TGTGCCAGCAGATCTGCCGGGACAGGTTCATACGAGCAGTACTTC.